One and the same sample provided the 14 T cell receptor beta chains below, sequenced in a study of blood T cell repertoires in COVID-19 (dated by TCRdb to the early 2020s). Receptor amplification or capture employed the immunoSEQ multiplex PCR assay. The clones in this table, taken by TCRdb from immuneACCESS, are in-frame only. Not every clone is retained; where verified, under half of the shortfall comes from an unresolved V gene, and the cause of the rest is unknown. Recorded for this sample are a few hundred thousand clones; almost 85% of them occurred a single time. Approximately 7.9% of the sample is taken by the ten largest. The sequenced sample was peripheral blood. Source of these receptors: a human donor in a cohort sampled during active COVID-19.

V gene TRBV9 combines with J gene TRBJ1-2, with TRBD1 identical over 7 bases. The CDR3 extends over 15 amino acids. V trimming: 8 bases; J trimming: 8 bases; junction bases outside the gene matches: 18. Germline CDR1 is SGDLS and CDR2 is YYNGEE. CDR3 in amino acids: CARRTLEKDRDGYTF. The CDR3 bases are TGTGCCAGACGAACCCTAGAAAAAGACAGGGACGGCTACACCTTC.

This sequence joins TRBV19 and TRBJ2-2; a weak D match, TRBD2 (5 bases). V was clipped by 7 bases and J by 4 bases, with 10 bases between them. Germline CDR1 is LNHDA and CDR2 is SQIVND (reference sequence). This CDR3 spans 13 amino acids. The CDR3 DNA reads as TGTGCCAGTACGGGATGGGGCACCGGGGAGCTGTTTTTT. It specifies CASTGWGTGELFF.

The chain has TRBV30 and TRBJ2-2, with D perhaps TRBD1 (5 bases). This CDR3 spans 13 amino acids. Germline assignment: CDR1 GTSNPN and CDR2 SVGIG (reference sequence). Between the trimmed V and J ends, which lost 3 bases and 0 bases, there was a span of 5 bases. The CDR3 nucleotides read TGTGCCTGGAGGACAGCGAACACCGGGGAGCTGTTTTTT. It codes for CAWRTANTGELFF.

V usage is TRBV9 and J usage is TRBJ2-1; D is perhaps TRBD1 (6 bases). CDR1 SGDLS and CDR2 YYNGEE come from the germline V gene. V dropped 0 bases and J dropped 2 bases, with 12 bases sitting between them. This CDR3 comprises 16 residues. The DNA of the CDR3 is TGTGCCAGCAGCGTAGGGGGGCAAGGGGCCTACAATGAGCAGTTCTTC. As protein: CASSVGGQGAYNEQFF.

The chain couples TRBV6-1 to TRBJ1-5, with 8 bases aligning to TRBD1. After removal of 2 bases from V and 0 bases from J, the junction contained 9 bases not matched to a gene. The CDR3 runs 18 residues. CDR1 is MNHNS and CDR2 is SASEGT in the germline V gene. This chain's CDR3 is CASSERTGWRASNQPQHF. DNA for the CDR3: TGTGCCAGCAGTGAAAGGACAGGGTGGCGGGCTAGCAATCAGCCCCAGCATTTT.

The chain combines TRBV5-4 with TRBJ1-4, with D uncertain. Germline V gene data show CDR1 as SGHNT and CDR2 as YYREEE (reference sequence). The CDR3 spans 14 residues. V shed 4 bases and J shed 7 bases, with 14 bases lying between them. CDR3 coding DNA: TGTGCCAGCAGCACCCGGGGAGTTCGTGAAAAACTGTTTTTT. It specifies CASSTRGVREKLFF.

The chain uses TRBV7-3 and TRBJ2-2; TRBD1 aligns across 7 bases. The CDR3 extends over 16 amino acids. CDR1 is SGHTA and CDR2 is FQGTGA in the germline V gene. The junction had 3 bases not matched to a gene; V was cut back by 0 bases and J by 2 bases. CDR3 DNA sequence: TGTGCCAGCAGCTTAACCGGGACAGCCAACACCGGGGAGCTGTTTTTT. This codes for CASSLTGTANTGELFF.

The chain employs TRBV7-9 and TRBJ1-1, with D possibly matching TRBD1 (5 bases). The length of the CDR3 is 14 residues. V was trimmed by 4 bases and J by 5 bases, leaving 14 bases between them. The V gene's germline CDR1 is SEHNR and CDR2 FQNEAQ (reference sequence). CDR3: CASSSGGGFTEAFF. CDR3 coding DNA: TGTGCCAGCAGCTCGGGGGGAGGGTTTACTGAAGCTTTCTTT.

This clone was seen just once. V gene TRBV27 combines with J gene TRBJ2-1; 10 positions match TRBD1. From germline, CDR1 is MNHEY and CDR2 SMNVEV (reference sequence). Trimming at V came to 5 bases and at J to 7 bases, leaving 11 bases not matched to a gene. The CDR3 is 16 residues long. The CDR3 is CASSMRQGAKGNEQFF. CDR3 sequence (DNA): TGTGCCAGCAGTATGAGACAGGGGGCGAAGGGTAATGAGCAGTTCTTC.

The V call is TRBV11-2, the J call TRBJ2-7, with D possibly matching TRBD2 (6 bases). Germline V gene lookup returns CDR1 SGHAT and CDR2 FQNNGV. Trimming pared 5 bases from V and 4 bases from J, leaving 15 bases between. CDR3 length equals 14 residues. The CDR3 DNA reads as TGTGCCAGCAGCCCATCGCGGGGCATGTACGAGCAGTACTTC. It specifies CASSPSRGMYEQYF.

The V gene is TRBV30, the J gene TRBJ1-1; no clear D gene. The germline CDR1 and CDR2 sequences are GTSNPN and SVGIG (reference sequence). This CDR3 contains 13 residues. The V end lost 2 bases, the J end lost 8 bases, and 15 bases lay between the germline ends. The CDR3 protein is CAWSPRLDEEAFF. In DNA form, the CDR3 reads TGTGCCTGGAGTCCGAGACTTGACGAAGAAGCTTTCTTT.

The chain is built from TRBV18 and TRBJ2-3, with 7 bases fitting TRBD1. The V and J ends lost 3 bases and 8 bases, in that order; junction bases with no gene match: 11. The CDR3 has 15 amino acids. Germline V gene lookup returns CDR1 KGHSH and CDR2 LQKENI. The CDR3 DNA sequence: TGTGCCAGCTCACCGGGACAGTCAAAAGGGGGTACGCAGTATTTT. Encoded protein: CASSPGQSKGGTQYF.

This rearrangement joins TRBV2 to TRBJ2-7, with a tentative D call TRBD2 (7 bases). Germline CDR1 SNHLY, CDR2 FYNNEI. The CDR3 covers 18 residues. V was pared by 7 bases and J by 0 bases, with 25 bases between. CDR3 protein: CASTPPGGWTESSYEQYF. CDR3 DNA: TGTGCCAGCACCCCCCCGGGGGGATGGACAGAAAGCTCCTACGAGCAGTACTTC.

This rearrangement joins TRBV29-1 to TRBJ2-2, with 10 bases that match TRBD1. Looked up from germline, CDR1 is SQVTM and CDR2 is ANQGSEA. The V gene end was trimmed by 6 bases and the J gene end by 5 bases; junction bases not matched to a gene: 12. The CDR3 loop spans 16 amino acids. The CDR3 nucleotides read TGCAGCGTCCACAAAACAGGACAGGGGGTAACCGGGGAGCTGTTTTTT. Protein sequence: CSVHKTGQGVTGELFF.